A selection of T cell receptor beta chains follows, all from one sample in a study of blood T cells in healthy people across ages. One entry per CDR3 protein results from TCRdb running MiXCR on the 5' RACE reads. In the table there are about 1.5 million distinct CDR3 sequences, roughly two fifths of which are singletons. Sequenced input: blood. All receptors come from a woman between 18 and 29 years old in good health. CDR3s leave out the opening cysteine and the closing phenylalanine or tryptophan.

V	J	CDR3
TRBV3-1	TRBJ1-1	ASSQGGFYTEAF
TRBV7-9	TRBJ2-2	ASSPLGGTGELF
TRBV12-3/TRBV12-4	TRBJ1-5	ASNEGINQPQH
TRBV27	TRBJ2-4	ASSIGHLAKNIQY
TRBV29-1	TRBJ2-4	SAKPIAGGNIQY
TRBV12-3/TRBV12-4	TRBJ2-7	ASSPGQDGNEQY
TRBV5-1	TRBJ2-7	ASRLETGEQY
TRBV7-9	TRBJ2-1	ARRPLLADSYNEQF
TRBV7-9	TRBJ1-6	ASSSWTLQDSPLH
TRBV5-1	TRBJ2-1	ASSLALTSGSNEQF